These T cell receptor beta chains were read from a single sample in a study of blood T cell repertoires in COVID-19. The method was immunoSEQ multiplex PCR; TCRdb's version includes in-frame clones alone and lacks a portion of them. The repertoire holds about 140,000 clones, with roughly four fifths as singletons. Sequenced sample: peripheral blood. The origin of the receptors is a woman in her forties or fifties with active or convalescent COVID-19. Both conserved end residues are part of each CDR3. Each record gives: clone size, V gene, J gene, CDR3 protein. Some rows have no size entry. The others give once, few or many, or a class for an expanded clone.

>-|TRBV2|TRBJ1-2
CAVGQGRGYTF
>-|TRBV27|TRBJ1-4
CASRLRRQAGNEKLFF
>-|TRBV30|TRBJ2-2
CACSGTSGLRGGELFF
>-|TRBV10-3|TRBJ1-2
CAINGPPGQGNYGYTF
>-|TRBV5-6|TRBJ1-1
CASSLRGLGYTEAFF
>-|TRBV4-3|TRBJ1-6
CASSMGQYNSPLHF
>many|TRBV27|TRBJ2-2
CASSFQTGNTGELFF
>-|TRBV27|TRBJ1-3
CASTRRTRGSGNTIYF
>-|TRBV6-4|TRBJ1-1
CASRKDRSTEAFF
>-|TRBV9|TRBJ1-5
CASSVNSGGHQHF
>few|TRBV25-1|TRBJ1-3
CASSEGDISGNTIYF
>few|TRBV9|TRBJ2-1
CASSPSEGGRPSSYNEQFF
>few|TRBV2|TRBJ1-1
CASSTHRGTEAFF
>-|TRBV10-3|TRBJ1-6
CASGMGGGNSPLHF
>-|TRBV6-5|TRBJ1-1
CASRQTLLTEAFF
>-|TRBV2|TRBJ1-5
CASSAGRDQPQHF
>once|TRBV12-3/TRBV12-4|TRBJ2-7
CASSPEADYEQYF
>-|TRBV28|TRBJ2-5
CASSLGVAGESVQYF
>-|TRBV28|TRBJ2-7
CASSLTGRRYEQYF
>-|TRBV28|TRBJ1-3
CASSQTGSSGNTIYF
>-|TRBV7-2|TRBJ1-2
CASSSPGTVVGYGYTF
>few|TRBV30|TRBJ1-4
CAWSMGQVRDEKLFF
>-|TRBV7-8|TRBJ1-1
CASSLTGMNTEAFF
>-|TRBV12-5|TRBJ2-2
CASGLVVGAESGELFF
>-|TRBV2|TRBJ1-3
CASSSPLGQGSGNTIYF
>-|TRBV5-6|TRBJ1-2
CASSLRTVTYGYTF
>-|TRBV30|TRBJ1-5
CAWSAGNNQPQHF
>once|TRBV5-4|TRBJ1-4
CASSLAQGVETNEKLFF
>once|TRBV18|TRBJ1-1
CASSLETPPGEAFF
>-|TRBV6-2/TRBV6-3|TRBJ1-5
CASSYSGQGRQPQHF
>-|TRBV7-2|TRBJ2-1
CASSLALAGTDYEQFF
>-|TRBV7-8|TRBJ2-7
CASSVIAGDGAYEQYF
>few|TRBV7-9|TRBJ2-6
CASSPRGQTGANVLTF
>few|TRBV29-1|TRBJ1-2
CSVEEGQGARGYTF
>-|TRBV6-5|TRBJ1-1
CATHVRSLSNTEAFF
>-|TRBV29-1|TRBJ1-2
CSGLAQGDYGYTF
>-|TRBV7-3|TRBJ2-1
CASSLRLAGILVENEQFF
>-|TRBV7-2|TRBJ2-5
CASSFTGRVFLETQYF
>-|TRBV3-1/TRBV3-2|TRBJ1-6
CASSQGVPGVSGYNSPLHF
>-|TRBV19|TRBJ2-2
CASRDRGAGELFF
>once|TRBV3-1/TRBV3-2|TRBJ2-7
CASSQAGRGWYF
>-|TRBV18|TRBJ2-3
CASSSGQGVGDTQYF
>-|TRBV6-5|TRBJ1-2
CASRIKAGGYTF
>-|TRBV6-4|TRBJ2-6
CASRTDSGANVLTF
>-|TRBV18|TRBJ1-4
CASSTRQPGDEKLFF
>few|TRBV6-2/TRBV6-3|TRBJ1-1
CASRPSYRGRDTEAFF
>-|TRBV14|TRBJ1-1
CASSPYRTGSTEAFF
>-|TRBV27|TRBJ1-1
CASSPWTENTEAFF
>-|TRBV6-2/TRBV6-3|TRBJ1-4
CASSRGQMNEKLFF
>few|TRBV6-5|TRBJ2-5
CASSRAGETQYF
>-|TRBV7-2|TRBJ1-5
CASSLGQGARPQHF